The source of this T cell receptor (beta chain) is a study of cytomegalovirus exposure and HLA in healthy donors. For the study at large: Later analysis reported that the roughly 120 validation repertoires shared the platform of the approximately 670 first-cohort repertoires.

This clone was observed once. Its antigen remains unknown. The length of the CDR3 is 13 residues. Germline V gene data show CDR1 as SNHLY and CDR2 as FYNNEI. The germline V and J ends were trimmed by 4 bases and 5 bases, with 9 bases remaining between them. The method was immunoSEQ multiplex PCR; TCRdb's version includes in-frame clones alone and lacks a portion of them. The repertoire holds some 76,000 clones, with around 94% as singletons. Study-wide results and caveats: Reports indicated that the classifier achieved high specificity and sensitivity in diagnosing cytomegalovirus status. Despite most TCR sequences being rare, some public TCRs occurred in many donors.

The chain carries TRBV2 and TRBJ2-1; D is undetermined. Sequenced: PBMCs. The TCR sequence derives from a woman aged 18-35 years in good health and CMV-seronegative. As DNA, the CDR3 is TGTGCCAGCAGTGCGAACGGTAACAATGAGCAGTTCTTC. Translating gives CASSANGNNEQFF.